The 29 T cell receptor beta chains in this list originate from one sample, sequenced in a study of PD-L1 blockade in urothelial cancer. Assay used: immunoSEQ multiplex PCR; TCRdb lists only in-frame clones, some missing. Among tens of thousands of clones, around 82% were seen once, and the ten largest hold 5.8%. Sequenced here: PBMCs, sampled around atezolizumab (anti-PD-L1) treatment. The receptors derive from a man in his forties with urothelial cancer.

The V call is TRBV28, the J call TRBJ1-3; D is undetermined. The V end was cut by 6 bases, the J end by 0 bases, with 12 bases between. Germline V lookup: CDR1 MDHEN, CDR2 SYDVKM. The CDR3 totals 15 residues. CDR3 in amino acids: CASRVLGISGNTIYF. The CDR3 DNA follows: TGTGCCAGCAGGGTTCTAGGCATCTCTGGAAACACCATATATTTT.

V gene TRBV29-1 combines with J gene TRBJ2-7; D not certain. The CDR3 length is 13 residues. Germline CDR1 and CDR2: SQVTM and ANQGSEA. V was cut by 4 bases and J by 1 base, with 11 bases left in between. DNA of the CDR3: TGCAGCGTTGGCCGGCAACAGTCCTACGAGCAGTACTTC. Its protein product is CSVGRQQSYEQYF.

V gene TRBV5-6 combines with J gene TRBJ2-7; 7 bases map to TRBD1. This CDR3 is built from 13 residues. Unmatched junction bases numbered 8, after V lost 9 bases and J lost 2 bases. Germline lookup yields CDR1 SGHDT and CDR2 YYEEEE. The CDR3 sequence is CATRGRGTYEQYF. DNA for the CDR3: TGTGCCACCAGGGGGAGAGGAACCTACGAGCAGTACTTC.

CDR3: CASRTGGGANVLTF. In nucleotides, the CDR3 is TGTGCCAGCAGAACAGGGGGTGGGGCCAACGTCCTGACTTTC. V gene TRBV28 combines with J gene TRBJ2-6, with TRBD1 matching 8 bases. V lost 6 bases and J lost 3; bases outside the gene matches: 1. There are 14 residues in the CDR3. Germline V gene data show CDR1 as MDHEN and CDR2 as SYDVKM.

The J gene is TRBJ2-1, the V gene TRBV5-4, with 7 positions matching TRBD1. Germline loops: CDR1 SGHNT, CDR2 YYREEE (reference sequence). This CDR3 region has 17 residues. The V gene end was trimmed by 3 bases and the J gene end by 5 bases; junction bases not matched to a gene: 14. CDR3 sequence reads: CASSSRQGVFSHNEQFF. DNA for the CDR3: TGTGCCAGCAGCTCCAGACAGGGTGTTTTCTCGCACAATGAGCAGTTCTTC.

This sequence joins TRBV30 and TRBJ1-1; no definite D call. This CDR3 comprises 13 residues. CDR1 is GTSNPN, CDR2 SVGIG, per germline (reference sequence). The V end lost 4 bases, the J end lost 1 base, and 10 bases lay between the germline ends. CDR3 residues: CAWMGQPNTEAFF. The DNA for the CDR3 is TGTGCCTGGATGGGCCAACCGAACACTGAAGCTTTCTTT.

The chain has TRBV5-4 and TRBJ2-3, with TRBD1 as a possible D gene (6 bases). Per the germline V gene, CDR1 is SGHNT and CDR2 is YYREEE (reference sequence). The CDR3 loop spans 14 amino acids. Trimming pared 4 bases from V and 3 bases from J, leaving 12 bases between. CDR3 protein: CASSPNRATDTQYF. CDR3 sequence (DNA): TGTGCCAGCAGCCCAAACAGGGCTACAGATACGCAGTATTTT.

V usage is TRBV2 and J usage is TRBJ1-3; D not certain. This CDR3 has 14 residues. Germline V CDR1 and CDR2: SNHLY, FYNNEI. Trimming took off 6 bases at V and 0 bases at J, with 9 bases between the two ends. CDR3 in DNA: TGTGCCAGCAGGCGGAGAAACTCTGGAAACACCATATATTTT. This encodes CASRRRNSGNTIYF.

This clone was observed a handful of times. The V and J genes are TRBV28 and TRBJ1-1, with a tentative D call TRBD1 (6 bases). From germline, CDR1 is MDHEN and CDR2 SYDVKM. CDR3 size: 14 residues. Trimming shortened V by 8 bases and J by 0 bases, and 13 bases separated the two germline ends. CDR3 sequence (DNA): TGTGCCAGCTACGAGGGGGTCATGAACACTGAAGCTTTCTTT. Amino acid sequence: CASYEGVMNTEAFF.

DNA for the CDR3: TGTGCCAGCAGCCAATACCTAGCGGGAGGGGCCTACAATGAGCAGTTCTTC. Its protein product is CASSQYLAGGAYNEQFF. This chain connects TRBV14 to TRBJ2-1, with 12 bases lining up with TRBD2. In germline, CDR1 is SGHDN, CDR2 FVKESK. The CDR3 runs to 17 residues. V dropped 2 bases and J dropped 2; count of bases not matched to a gene: 4.

The chain recombines TRBV5-1 with TRBJ2-3; perhaps TRBD2 as D (5 bases). This CDR3 is 15 amino acids long. CDR1 is SGHRS, CDR2 YFSETQ, per germline. Trimming pared 3 bases from V and 0 bases from J, leaving 11 bases between. CDR3 nucleotides: TGCGCCAGCAGCTGGACTCCCCTCAGCACAGATACGCAGTATTTT. It codes for CASSWTPLSTDTQYF. Full variable domain (remainder filled in from reference TRBV5-1 and TRBJ2-3): KAGVTQTPRYLIKTRGQQVTLSCSPISGHRSVSWYQQTPGQGLQFLFEYFSETQRNKGNFPGRFSGRQFSNSRSEMNVSTLELGDSALYLCASSWTPLSTDTQYFGPGTRLTVL.

This clone appeared a few times. The chain carries TRBV30 and TRBJ1-1, with a tentative D call TRBD1 (5 bases). V was clipped by 3 bases and J by 6 bases, with 11 bases between them. Germline lookup yields CDR1 GTSNPN and CDR2 SVGIG (reference sequence). This CDR3 has 12 residues. CDR3 nucleotide sequence: TGTGCCTGGAGCGAAGGAGGGGCTGAAGCTTTCTTT. This translates into CAWSEGGAEAFF.

The V gene is TRBV30, the J gene TRBJ1-2; possible D gene TRBD1, 6 bases. This CDR3 spans 15 amino acids. Trimming stripped 7 bases from V and 7 bases from J, with 25 bases between. Per germline, CDR1 GTSNPN and CDR2 SVGIG (reference sequence). Here the CDR3 reads CAYGGGDRGDGGYTF. The CDR3 coding sequence is TGTGCCTATGGAGGGGGGGACCGCGGGGATGGTGGCTACACCTTC.

The chain employs TRBV9 and TRBJ2-2, with 10 positions matching TRBD2. The CDR3 length is 15 residues. Germline trimming cut 5 bases from V and 5 bases from J; bases unmatched to any gene: 6. The germline CDR1 and CDR2 sequences are SGDLS and YYNGEE. The CDR3 spells CASSEREGGTGELFF. The CDR3 DNA sequence: TGTGCCAGCAGTGAGCGGGAGGGAGGGACCGGGGAGCTGTTTTTT.

The rearrangement links TRBV10-3 to TRBJ2-1; 10 bases are a match to TRBD2. Germline CDR1 ENHRY, CDR2 SYGVKD. The CDR3 is 16 amino acids. The junction had 7 bases not matched to a gene; V was cut back by 0 bases and J by 8 bases. In DNA form, the CDR3 reads TGTGCCATCAGTGAGTCTGGGGGACTAGCGCAGGATGAGCAGTTCTTC. It is translated as CAISESGGLAQDEQFF.

V is TRBV18 and J is TRBJ1-5; 10 bases align to TRBD1. V trimming: 2 bases; J trimming: 7 bases; junction bases outside the gene matches: 11. CDR3 length equals 17 residues. From germline, CDR1 is KGHSH and CDR2 LQKENI. CDR3 loop: CASSPSRPGTGVQPQHF. CDR3 DNA: TGTGCCAGCTCACCATCGCGCCCTGGGACAGGGGTCCAGCCCCAGCATTTT.

This chain joins TRBV30 and TRBJ2-3; the match to TRBD2 covers 13 bases. Per germline, CDR1 GTSNPN and CDR2 SVGIG (reference sequence). The CDR3 extends over 15 amino acids. V gave up 1 base and J gave up 8 bases; unmatched junction bases: 6. This chain's CDR3 is CAWSARTSGSSTQYF. The CDR3 DNA follows: TGTGCCTGGAGTGCCCGGACTAGCGGGAGCTCTACGCAGTATTTT. The full variable domain, with the rest looked up from reference TRBV30 and TRBJ2-3, is SQTIHQWPATLVQPVGSPLSLECTVEGTSNPNLYWYRQAAGRGLQLLFYSVGIGQISSEVPQNLSASRPQDRQFILSSKKLLLSDSGFYLCAWSARTSGSSTQYFGPGTRLTVL.

The CDR3 coding sequence is TGCAGCGTTGTCCCAGGACAGGGGGCGGACACCGGGGAGCTGTTTTTT. Translated: CSVVPGQGADTGELFF. This chain joins TRBV29-1 and TRBJ2-2; 11 bases fit TRBD1. V dropped 4 bases and J dropped 3; count of bases not matched to a gene: 7. This CDR3 region has 16 residues. Per the germline V gene, CDR1 is SQVTM and CDR2 is ANQGSEA.

The chain carries TRBV30 and TRBJ2-1; D is unclear. The CDR3 is made up of 13 amino acids. Germline V gene data show CDR1 as GTSNPN and CDR2 as SVGIG (reference sequence). Trimming stripped 0 bases from V and 1 base from J, with 4 bases between. Here the CDR3 DNA reads TGTGCCTGGAGTGTCGTTTCCTACAATGAGCAGTTCTTC. Residues: CAWSVVSYNEQFF.

The CDR3 nucleotides read TGCAGCGTTAAGGGACAGGGGCTCACCGGGGAGCTGTTTTTT. It specifies CSVKGQGLTGELFF. The rearrangement links TRBV29-1 to TRBJ2-2; 10 bases are shared with TRBD1. J lost 4 bases, V lost 5 bases, and 4 bases had no gene match. Germline CDR1 is SQVTM and CDR2 is ANQGSEA. The CDR3 contains 14 residues.

V usage is TRBV5-1 and J usage is TRBJ2-4; D is ambiguous. The V gene's germline CDR1 is SGHRS and CDR2 YFSETQ. The V and J ends lost 4 bases and 9 bases respectively, with 8 bases between them. The CDR3 covers 11 residues. The CDR3: CASSSESIQYF. Here the CDR3 DNA reads TGCGCCAGCAGCAGCGAAAGCATTCAGTACTTC.

The chain is built from TRBV5-1 and TRBJ2-1, with TRBD2 matching 13 bases. Trimming took 4 bases from V and 4 from J; bases not matched to a gene: 17. CDR1 and CDR2 (germline): SGHRS, YFSETQ. The CDR3 runs 20 residues. CDR3 protein: CASSQPLGTSGVKEYNEQFF. CDR3 nucleotides: TGCGCCAGCAGCCAGCCCCTCGGGACTAGCGGGGTCAAGGAGTACAATGAGCAGTTCTTC.

Notes on this clone: It may be a read error: a sequence one base away is much more abundant. The gene calls are TRBV19 and TRBJ1-5; tentative D call: TRBD1 (5 bases). The CDR3 is made up of 15 amino acids. The germline CDR1 and CDR2 sequences are LNHDA and SQIVND (reference sequence). CDR3 amino acids: CASSIGGVLNQSQHF. The CDR3 coding sequence is TGTGCCAGTAGTATTGGAGGGGTATTAAATCAGTCCCAGCATTTT.

The V call is TRBV30, the J call TRBJ2-3; TRBD2 matches 15 bases. The CDR3 is made up of 18 amino acids. Trimming cost V 1 base and J 6 bases; bases outside gene matches: 11. Looked up from germline, CDR1 is GTSNPN and CDR2 is SVGIG (reference sequence). The CDR3 sequence: CAWSARTSGRAGEDTQYF. For the CDR3, the DNA is TGTGCCTGGAGTGCTCGGACTAGCGGGAGGGCGGGGGAGGATACGCAGTATTTT.

The chain carries TRBV5-5 and TRBJ1-1; D may be TRBD1 (5 bases). Germline V gene sequence: CDR1 SGHKS, CDR2 YYEKEE (reference sequence). The V and J ends lost 3 bases and 6 bases respectively, with 15 bases between them. The CDR3 has 14 amino acids. This CDR3 is CASSWGGRSPEAFF. The CDR3 region has the DNA TGTGCCAGCAGCTGGGGGGGGAGGAGCCCTGAAGCTTTCTTT.

The CDR3 DNA reads TGTGCCAGCAGCAACAGGGTAGGAAGTTCCTACGAGCAGTACTTC. Its protein is CASSNRVGSSYEQYF. V gene TRBV7-2 combines with J gene TRBJ2-7; the D gene is possibly TRBD1 (6 bases). V was pared by 5 bases and J by 1 base, with 15 bases between. The CDR3 runs 15 residues. Looked up from germline, CDR1 is SGHTA and CDR2 is FQGNSA. Full variable domain (remainder filled in from reference TRBV7-2 and TRBJ2-7): GAGVSQSPSNKVTEKGKDVELRCDPISGHTALYWYRQSLGQGLEFLIYFQGNSAPDKSGLPSDRFSAERTGGSVSTLTIQRTQQEDSAVYLCASSNRVGSSYEQYFGPGTRLTVT.

This clone was seen a few times. The CDR3 loop reads CASSSLRDTSNYGYTF. As DNA, the CDR3 is TGTGCCAGCAGCTCCCTACGGGACACCTCTAACTATGGCTACACCTTC. This chain uses TRBV11-2 with TRBJ1-2; maybe TRBD1 (6 bases). The CDR3 covers 16 residues. CDR1 SGHAT and CDR2 FQNNGV come from the germline V gene. Trimming cost V 4 bases and J 0 bases, with 15 bases left between them.

The chain links TRBV30 to TRBJ1-2; D may be TRBD1 (6 bases). The V gene lost 0 bases and the J gene lost 4 bases, with 15 bases spanning the gap. The CDR3 length is 15 residues. The germline gives CDR1 GTSNPN, CDR2 SVGIG (reference sequence). The CDR3 DNA follows: TGTGCCTGGAGTGTGGGGGCAGCGGGGCCCTATGGCTACACCTTC. Its protein product is CAWSVGAAGPYGYTF.

J is TRBJ2-2 and V is TRBV5-1; tentatively, D is TRBD1 (5 bases). V lost 5 bases and J 2 bases, leaving 16 bases between the germline ends. This CDR3 has 16 residues. Germline V gene sequence: CDR1 SGHRS, CDR2 YFSETQ. CDR3 nucleotide sequence: TGCGCCAGCAGGGCTGGCTCGCAGGGTAACACCGGGGAGCTGTTTTTT. It codes for CASRAGSQGNTGELFF.